This T cell receptor (beta chain) was documented in a study of blood T cell repertoires in COVID-19. Trimming at V came to 5 bases and at J to 3 bases, leaving 7 bases not matched to a gene. The germline V gene has CDR1 MNHNY and CDR2 SVGAGI (reference sequence). This CDR3 region has 17 residues. This table comes from immunoSEQ multiplex PCR, and its TCRdb copy is limited to in-frame clones, with some not included. Among around 450,000 clones listed, about 90% were seen once. The sequence was obtained from a man in his late teens or twenties who had recovered from COVID-19. Sequencing was performed on PBMCs or T cells enriched from blood (not recorded which). This chain connects TRBV6-6 to TRBJ2-6, with 10 bases that match TRBD1. The CDR3 loop reads CASSLRQGAVGANVLTF. The CDR3 nucleotides read TGTGCCAGCAGTCTCCGACAGGGGGCGGTTGGGGCCAACGTCCTGACTTTC.